Listed here are 10 T cell receptor beta chains from one sample, sequenced in a study of early T cells in non-severe SARS-CoV-2 infection. Via MiXCR, TCRdb re-called the 5' RACE reads, giving one row per CDR3 protein. The sample has some 76,000 distinct CDR3 sequences; around a sixth are singletons. The sample comprised whole blood. The receptors were gathered from an adult who was a healthcare worker with PCR-confirmed SARS-CoV-2 infection or an uninfected control (not recorded which).

The rearrangement uses TRBV6-5 and TRBJ2-7; the D gene is possibly TRBD1 (5 bases). The length of the CDR3 is 14 residues. CDR1 is MNHEY and CDR2 is SVGAGI in the germline V gene. Trimming removed 2 bases from V and 2 bases from J, with 10 bases in between. The CDR3 DNA follows: TGTGCCAGCAGTTACGCAGGGTCCACCTACGAGCAGTACTTC. It encodes CASSYAGSTYEQYF.

The chain recombines TRBV5-6 with TRBJ1-5; D is uncertain. The CDR3 sequence is 13 residues long. CDR1 SGHDT and CDR2 YYEEEE come from the germline V gene. V lost 1 base and J 6 bases, leaving 8 bases between the germline ends. The DNA of the CDR3 is TGTGCCAGCAGCTTGCGCCAACGTCAGCCCCAGCATTTT. Its translation is CASSLRQRQPQHF.

A word on this clonotype: Germline and junction disagree at one end, which may indicate a read error. This rearrangement joins TRBV20-1 to TRBJ2-1; TRBD2 matches 11 bases. Germline-derived CDR1 and CDR2 are DFQATT and SNEGSKA (reference sequence). The CDR3 contains 16 residues. This chain's CDR3 is CSAGDRLAGWVDEQFF. CDR3 coding DNA: TGCAGTGCTGGAGACCGACTAGCGGGGTGGGTGGATGAGCAGTTCTTC.

This clonotype appeared a few times. The rearrangement links TRBV6-5 to TRBJ2-2; D could derive from TRBD1 or TRBD2 (5 bases each). Trimming took 0 bases from V and 7 from J, leaving 15 bases between them. The CDR3 covers 16 residues. Germline CDR1 is MNHEY and CDR2 is SVGAGI. The CDR3 nucleotides are TGTGCCAGCAGTTACTCGAGGGGTACATGGCGCGGGGAGCTGTTTTTT. Translated: CASSYSRGTWRGELFF.

The chain joins TRBV3-1 to TRBJ1-1, with 12 bases matching TRBD1. CDR3 length: 13 amino acids. V shed 8 bases and J 11 bases; nucleotides not matched to a gene: 9. Germline V lookup: CDR1 LGHDT, CDR2 YNNKEL (reference sequence). In DNA, the CDR3 is TGTGCCAGCCTGGGACAGGGGGCGCGGGGTGCTTTCTTT. The encoded protein is CASLGQGARGAFF.

At least ten counts were recorded for this clonotype. V is TRBV11-3 and J is TRBJ1-1; 9 bases agree with TRBD1. CDR1 and CDR2 (germline): SGHNT, YENEEA. V was pared by 3 bases and J by 5 bases, with 4 bases of the junction left unmatched. This CDR3 spans 14 amino acids. The CDR3 sequence: CASSFTGGQTEAFF. As DNA, the CDR3 is TGTGCCAGCAGCTTCACAGGGGGCCAGACTGAAGCTTTCTTT.

Points on this clonotype: A much larger clone sits a single nucleotide away, making a read error possible. The chain couples TRBV19 to TRBJ1-4; 7 positions agree with TRBD1. The CDR3 length is 15 residues. Germline V gene lookup returns CDR1 LNHDA and CDR2 SQIVND (reference sequence). This chain's CDR3 is CASIRTGTAKEKLFF. CDR3 in DNA: TGTGCCAGTATCAGAACCGGGACAGCTAAAGAAAAACTGTTTTTT. The full variable domain, in which reference TRBV19 and TRBJ1-4 provide the parts outside the CDR3, is DGGITQSPKYLFRKEGQNVTLSCEQNLNHDAMYWYRQDPGQGLRLIYYSQIVNDFQKGDIAEGYSVSREKKESFPLTVTSAQKNPTAFYLCASIRTGTAKEKLFFGSGTQLSVL.

There are many counts of this clonotype. The chain combines TRBV20-1 with TRBJ2-3; D gene uncertain. V was cut by 5 bases and J by 1 base, with 16 bases left in between. Germline values: CDR1 DFQATT, CDR2 SNEGSKA (reference sequence). The CDR3 sequence is 15 residues long. As DNA, the CDR3 is TGCAGTGCTCCGTCCGCAGCTGCCCGCACAGATACGCAGTATTTT. Its translation: CSAPSAAARTDTQYF.

The chain recombines TRBV25-1 with TRBJ1-1; perhaps TRBD1 as D (6 bases). Germline loops: CDR1 MGHDK, CDR2 SYGVNS. With 6 bases removed from V and 5 bases from J, the gap between germline ends came to 16 bases. The CDR3 length is 14 residues. CDR3 sequence: CASRVPGAGTEAFF. CDR3 bases: TGTGCCAGCAGGGTCCCGGGGGCGGGGACTGAAGCTTTCTTT. The whole variable domain, filled in from reference TRBV25-1 and TRBJ1-1, reads EADIYQTPRYLVIGTGKKITLECSQTMGHDKMYWYQQDPGMELHLIHYSYGVNSTEKGDLSSESTVSRIRTEHFPLTLESARPSHTSQYLCASRVPGAGTEAFFGQGTRLTVV.

Many counts were recorded for this clonotype. The chain uses TRBV9 and TRBJ2-7; 7 positions agree with TRBD1. Trimming took 4 bases from V and 2 from J; bases not matched to a gene: 9. From germline, CDR1 is SGDLS and CDR2 YYNGEE. This CDR3 has 15 amino acids. The chain's CDR3 is CASSPQQGPTYEQYF. In DNA, the CDR3 is TGTGCCAGCAGCCCCCAACAGGGGCCAACCTACGAGCAGTACTTC.